Below, 15 T cell receptor beta chains from the same sample are listed, as sequenced in a study of T cell repertoires in cytomegalovirus infection (dated by TCRdb to about 2019). Sample treatment or condition, as interpreted from the label and publication: in vitro stimulation with specific CMV peptide epitopes to enrich CMV-specific T cells. TCRdb records Illumina HiSeq 1500 as the sequencer. In TCRdb, the public reads were trimmed at Q25 with fastp and aligned with MiXCR, with productive beta chains retained. When rows share a CDR3 protein, they turn into one entry using the most common DNA and genes. The sample table holds 700,000 to 900,000 distinct CDR3 sequences, of which about 29% were seen once. Clones ranked in the top ten supply around 13% of the sample. These receptors lack a known antigen. The source was cultured CD8+ T cells from PBMCs, collected from culture after CMV antigen stimulation. All receptors derive from a human donor in good health (CMV status not recorded). Some clones in this sample may be carry-over from other donors' samples.

The chain is built from TRBV11-2 and TRBJ2-2; the match to TRBD1 covers 8 bases. CDR3 length: 16 amino acids. Unmatched junction bases numbered 12, after V lost 6 bases and J lost 6 bases. Looked up from germline, CDR1 is SGHAT and CDR2 is FQNNGV. CDR3 amino acids: CASRPTGGGFAGELFF. CDR3 nucleotides: TGTGCCAGCAGGCCCACAGGGGGAGGCTTTGCCGGGGAGCTGTTTTTT.

This clonotype was found once. This chain joins TRBV12-5 and TRBJ2-7; tentatively, D is TRBD1 or TRBD2 (6 bases each). This CDR3 contains 16 residues. Deletions cut 0 bases from V and 8 bases from J, with 20 bases between. CDR1 LGHNT and CDR2 FRNRAP come from the germline V gene. In DNA, the CDR3 is TGTGCTAGTGGTTTGGTACATAGTGGGGGGCCGTACAAGCAGTACTTC. Encoded protein: CASGLVHSGGPYKQYF. The complete variable domain, with remaining parts taken from reference TRBV12-5 and TRBJ2-7, reads DARVTQTPRHKVTEMGQEVTMRCQPILGHNTVFWYRQTMMQGLELLAYFRNRAPLDDSGMPKDRFSAEMPDATLATLKIQPSEPRDSAVYFCASGLVHSGGPYKQYFGPGTRLTVT.

This sequence joins TRBV4-1 and TRBJ2-1; D might be TRBD2 (5 bases). The length of the CDR3 is 16 residues. The V and J ends lost 0 bases and 5 bases respectively, with 14 bases between them. Looked up from germline, CDR1 is MGHRA and CDR2 is YSYEKL. CDR3 coding DNA: TGCGCCAGCAGCCAAGAAAAGAGCGGATTGGACAATGAGCAGTTCTTC. Its protein is CASSQEKSGLDNEQFF.

The rearrangement joins TRBV7-9 to TRBJ2-1; D is undetermined. This CDR3 has 16 amino acids. The V gene's germline CDR1 is SEHNR and CDR2 FQNEAQ (reference sequence). V lost 3 bases to trimming and J lost 5 bases, with 17 bases between them. As DNA, the CDR3 is TGTGCCAGCAGCTTCCGAGGCCAAAACGGCGACAATGAGCAGTTCTTC. This encodes CASSFRGQNGDNEQFF.

The chain combines TRBV19 with TRBJ2-7; TRBD2 is a possible D gene (5 bases). The germline CDR1 and CDR2 sequences are LNHDA and SQIVND (reference sequence). The CDR3 extends over 13 amino acids. Trimming cost V 5 bases and J 5 bases, with 13 bases left between them. CDR3 in amino acids: CASSVDGLDEQYF. The CDR3 bases are TGTGCCAGTAGTGTCGACGGACTCGACGAGCAGTACTTC.

This clonotype turned up a few times. This chain joins TRBV5-1 and TRBJ2-1; 10 bases match TRBD2. CDR1 and CDR2 from the germline V gene are SGHRS and YFSETQ. This CDR3 is 15 amino acids long. The V gene end was trimmed by 7 bases and the J gene end by 7 bases; junction bases not matched to a gene: 11. The CDR3 region has the DNA TGCGCCAGCCTCCCGTTAGCGGGGGGACCTAATGAGCAGTTCTTC. It yields the protein CASLPLAGGPNEQFF.

This chain joins TRBV6-2 or TRBV6-3 and TRBJ2-4; D is unresolved. V lost 5 bases and J lost 0, with 8 bases in between. The CDR3 covers 14 residues. From germline, CDR1 is MNHEY and CDR2 SVGEGT. CDR3 in amino acids: CASSKTIAKNIQYF. The CDR3, as DNA: TGTGCCAGCAGTAAGACCATAGCCAAAAACATTCAGTACTTC.

At least ten counts were recorded for this clonotype. The rearrangement uses TRBV7-6 and TRBJ2-5; 8 positions match TRBD2. V trimming: 5 bases; J trimming: 5 bases; junction bases outside the gene matches: 7. From germline, CDR1 is SGHVS and CDR2 FNYEAQ. The CDR3 runs 14 residues. CDR3 amino acids: CASSPGLAGETQYF. The DNA for the CDR3 is TGTGCCAGCAGCCCCGGACTAGCAGGGGAGACCCAGTACTTC.

The sample holds many counts of this clonotype. The V call is TRBV7-2, the J call TRBJ1-1; no firm D call. From germline, CDR1 is SGHTA and CDR2 FQGNSA. This CDR3 is built from 12 residues. The V end was cut by 2 bases, the J end by 7 bases, with 8 bases between. CDR3: CASSLSRGEAFF. The CDR3 nucleotides are TGTGCCAGCAGCTTAAGTCGGGGTGAAGCTTTCTTT.

This clonotype was seen a single time. This chain joins TRBV10-3 and TRBJ2-5; D unclear. Germline CDR1 reads ENHRY; CDR2 reads SYGVKD. The CDR3 runs to 15 residues. Between the trimmed V and J ends, which lost 4 bases and 3 bases, there was a span of 15 bases. CDR3 protein: CAISAQAGSEETQYF. The CDR3, as DNA: TGTGCCATCAGTGCCCAGGCAGGTTCGGAAGAGACCCAGTACTTC.

The gene calls are TRBV19 and TRBJ2-1; 9 nucleotides agree with TRBD2. With V trimmed by 5 bases and J by 5 bases, 7 bases remained unmatched. CDR3 length: 15 residues. Per germline, CDR1 LNHDA and CDR2 SQIVND (reference sequence). The CDR3 DNA sequence: TGTGCCAGTAGTCCCCTAGCGGGGAGTCACAATGAGCAGTTCTTC. Its translation: CASSPLAGSHNEQFF.

This clonotype appeared many times. The CDR3 nucleotides are TGTGCCAGCAGCCAACTAGCGTACCAAGAGACCCAGTACTTC. Translating it yields CASSQLAYQETQYF. The rearrangement uses TRBV7-6 and TRBJ2-5, with 7 positions matching TRBD2. CDR1 is SGHVS, CDR2 FNYEAQ, per germline. There are 14 residues in the CDR3. After removal of 5 bases from V and 0 bases from J, the junction contained 3 bases not matched to a gene.

The gene calls are TRBV10-1 and TRBJ2-7, with TRBD1 matching over 7 bases. The length of the CDR3 is 17 residues. V gave up 4 bases and J gave up 3 bases; unmatched junction bases: 15. The germline V gene has CDR1 WNHNN and CDR2 SYGVQD (reference sequence). CDR3 region: CASSVYPRTGEIYEQYF. CDR3 bases: TGCGCCAGCAGTGTCTATCCCCGGACAGGCGAGATCTACGAGCAGTACTTC.

V and J are TRBV29-1 and TRBJ2-1, with 8 bases identical to TRBD1. The germline V gene has CDR1 SQVTM and CDR2 ANQGSEA. V trimming: 3 bases; J trimming: 15 bases; junction bases outside the gene matches: 7. The CDR3 is 11 residues long. The CDR3, as DNA: TGCAGCGTTGATGAAGGACAGGGTCCGTTCTTC. The encoded protein is CSVDEGQGPFF.

V is TRBV2 and J is TRBJ1-3; no reliable D call. Trimming cost V 2 bases and J 6 bases, with 8 bases left between them. The CDR3 is 13 residues long. Germline V CDR1 and CDR2: SNHLY, FYNNEI. The CDR3 DNA reads as TGTGCCAGCAGTGAACCTTCTACAAACACCATATATTTT. It translates to CASSEPSTNTIYF.